The 14 T cell receptor beta chains below come from one sample, sequenced in a study of T-cell memory formation after mild COVID-19. Each CDR3 protein gets one entry after TCRdb re-called the 5' RACE reads with MiXCR. This sample carries about 90,000 distinct CDR3 sequences, approximately 13% of them seen once, and the ten largest clones take about 29%. Material for sequencing was PBMCs or a T cell subset sorted from them (not recorded which). Every receptor here comes from an adult woman who had mild COVID-19 (a few samples of this study predate the infection). Cell type and time point are not known.

The sample holds a few counts of this clonotype. The rearrangement links TRBV9 to TRBJ1-1, with 8 bases identical to TRBD1. J lost 6 bases, V lost 3 bases, and 4 bases had no gene match. CDR1 and CDR2 (germline): SGDLS, YYNGEE. The CDR3 contains 13 residues. The CDR3 is CASSGGQGPEAFF. The CDR3 nucleotides are TGTGCCAGCAGCGGCGGACAGGGTCCTGAAGCTTTCTTT. Based on the CDR3 plus reference TRBV9 and TRBJ1-1, the full variable domain is DSGVTQTPKHLITATGQRVTLRCSPRSGDLSVYWYQQSLDQGLQFLIQYYNGEERAKGNILERFSAQQFPDLHSELNLSSLELGDSALYFCASSGGQGPEAFFGQGTRLTVV.

This clonotype has only a few counts. This chain joins TRBV6-5 and TRBJ2-7, with 9 bases matching TRBD2. This CDR3 is built from 17 residues. V trimming: 4 bases; J trimming: 4 bases; junction bases outside the gene matches: 14. In germline, CDR1 is MNHEY, CDR2 SVGAGI. The CDR3 spells CASSFGGLAGPQYEQYF. The DNA of the CDR3 is TGTGCCAGCAGTTTCGGAGGGCTAGCGGGGCCCCAATACGAGCAGTACTTC.

This clonotype was recorded a few times. The rearrangement uses TRBV2 and TRBJ2-3; possibly TRBD1 or TRBD2 for D (6 bases each). Trimming left V 1 base short and J 4 bases short, with 12 bases between. Germline V gives CDR1 SNHLY, CDR2 FYNNEI. The CDR3 runs 15 residues. The CDR3 coding sequence is TGTGCCAGCAGTGAAGGACGGGGGCTGGCAGATACGCAGTATTTT. Translation: CASSEGRGLADTQYF.

This sequence joins TRBV11-2 and TRBJ2-5, with D perhaps matching TRBD1 or TRBD2 (7 bases each). In germline, CDR1 is SGHAT, CDR2 FQNNGV. With 5 bases removed from V and 4 bases from J, the gap between germline ends came to 17 bases. The CDR3 spans 15 residues. The CDR3 reads CASSVAGGARETQYF. The CDR3 region has the DNA TGTGCCAGCAGCGTAGCAGGGGGGGCCAGAGAGACCCAGTACTTC.

This clonotype has ten or more counts. The chain has TRBV3-1 and TRBJ2-5; D gene unclear. CDR1 and CDR2 (germline): LGHDT, YNNKEL (reference sequence). Trimming cost V 3 bases and J 5 bases, with 10 bases left between them. This CDR3 spans 13 amino acids. The CDR3 sequence: CASSHIRTETQYF. Here the CDR3 DNA reads TGTGCCAGCAGCCACATCCGGACGGAGACCCAGTACTTC.

This clonotype was seen more than once but under ten times. The chain is built from TRBV7-9 and TRBJ2-5; 10 nucleotides line up with TRBD2. With V trimmed by 2 bases and J by 3 bases, 6 bases remained unmatched. The CDR3 sequence is 16 residues long. Germline V gene sequence: CDR1 SEHNR, CDR2 FQNEAQ (reference sequence). The chain's CDR3 is CASSLFWTSGEETQYF. CDR3 in DNA: TGTGCCAGCAGCTTATTCTGGACTAGCGGCGAAGAGACCCAGTACTTC. Supplemented by reference TRBV7-9 and TRBJ2-5, the full variable domain reads DTGVSQNPRHKITKRGQNVTFRCDPISEHNRLYWYRQTLGQGPEFLTYFQNEAQLEKSRLLSDRFSAERPKGSFSTLEIQRTEQGDSAMYLCASSLFWTSGEETQYFGPGTRLLVL.

V and J are TRBV10-3 and TRBJ2-3, with 13 bases aligning to TRBD2. This CDR3 is built from 18 residues. Germline loops: CDR1 ENHRY, CDR2 SYGVKD. The V gene end was trimmed by 0 bases and the J gene end by 5 bases; junction bases not matched to a gene: 8. The CDR3 DNA reads TGTGCCATCAGTGAGTCGAAACTAGCGGGAGGGCCTGTAGATACGCAGTATTTT. Its translation is CAISESKLAGGPVDTQYF.

This chain connects TRBV9 to TRBJ2-5; D gene ambiguous. The CDR3 is 17 amino acids. Trimming took 0 bases from V and 1 from J, leaving 16 bases between them. Germline CDR1 and CDR2: SGDLS and YYNGEE. The CDR3 loop is CASSVGLVGTIQETQYF. The CDR3 nucleotides are TGTGCCAGCAGCGTAGGGCTAGTGGGTACTATCCAAGAGACCCAGTACTTC.

The rearrangement uses TRBV7-7 and TRBJ2-7, with D possibly being TRBD1 or TRBD2 (5 bases each). V was pared by 1 base and J by 0 bases, with 10 bases between. This CDR3 region has 15 residues. CDR1 SSHAT and CDR2 FNYEAQ come from the germline V gene (reference sequence). The CDR3 reads CASSLGPGTSYEQYF. CDR3 in DNA: TGTGCCAGCAGCTTAGGGCCAGGGACCTCCTACGAGCAGTACTTC.

The J gene is TRBJ2-3, the V gene TRBV20-1; 9 nucleotides line up with TRBD2. CDR1 is DFQATT and CDR2 is SNEGSKA in the germline V gene (reference sequence). V lost 0 bases and J lost 2; bases outside the gene matches: 6. CDR3 size: 16 residues. Here the CDR3 DNA reads TGCAGTGCTAGAGATGCGGCGGGAGGGCCCACAGATACGCAGTATTTT. Encoded protein: CSARDAAGGPTDTQYF.

The J gene is TRBJ2-1, the V gene TRBV29-1; D possibly corresponds to TRBD1 (6 bases). The germline V gene encodes CDR1 SQVTM and CDR2 ANQGSEA. The CDR3 is made up of 10 amino acids. Trimming shortened V by 8 bases and J by 6 bases, and 8 bases separated the two germline ends. This CDR3 is CSTGSNEQFF. The CDR3 coding sequence is TGCAGCACAGGGAGCAATGAGCAGTTCTTC.

In this sample, this clonotype turned up a few times. V and J are TRBV12-3 or TRBV12-4 and TRBJ2-7; no reliable D call. Trimming took off 7 bases at V and 3 bases at J, with 16 bases between the two ends. The CDR3 is 14 amino acids. In DNA form, the CDR3 reads TGTGCCAGCAATCAATGGGGTCTCAGCTACGAGCAGTACTTC. Translating it yields CASNQWGLSYEQYF.

This clonotype was found a few times. V usage is TRBV7-6 and J usage is TRBJ2-2; 11 bases fit TRBD1. In germline, CDR1 is SGHVS, CDR2 FNYEAQ. V dropped 5 bases and J dropped 4; count of bases not matched to a gene: 6. This CDR3 spans 16 amino acids. The CDR3 DNA reads as TGTGCCAGCAGCGCGGACAGGGGGCTTGGCACCGGGGAGCTGTTTTTT. Protein: CASSADRGLGTGELFF. The full variable domain, completed using reference TRBV7-6 and TRBJ2-2, is GAGVSQSPRYKVTKRGQDVALRCDPISGHVSLYWYRQALGQGPEFLTYFNYEAQQDKSGLPNDRFSAERPEGSISTLTIQRTEQRDSAMYRCASSADRGLGTGELFFGEGSRLTVL.

This chain joins TRBV12-3 or TRBV12-4 and TRBJ2-2; D is undetermined. The V gene lost 10 bases and the J gene lost 0 bases, with 9 bases spanning the gap. The CDR3 consists of 13 residues. CDR3 nucleotides: TGTGCCACGTGGCGGCCGAACACCGGGGAGCTGTTTTTT. Amino acid sequence: CATWRPNTGELFF.